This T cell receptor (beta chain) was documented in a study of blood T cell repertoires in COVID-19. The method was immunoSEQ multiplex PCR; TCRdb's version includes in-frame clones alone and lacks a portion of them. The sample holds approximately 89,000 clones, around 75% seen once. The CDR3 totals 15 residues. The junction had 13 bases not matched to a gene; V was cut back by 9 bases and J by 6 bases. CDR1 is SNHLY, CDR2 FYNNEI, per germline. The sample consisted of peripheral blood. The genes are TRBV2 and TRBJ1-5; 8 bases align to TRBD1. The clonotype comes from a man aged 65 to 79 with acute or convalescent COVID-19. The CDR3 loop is CASTWEQGVGQPQHF. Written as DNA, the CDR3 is TGTGCCAGTACTTGGGAACAGGGGGTGGGTCAGCCCCAGCATTTT.